This is a list of T cell receptor beta chains from one sample in a study of T cells in Graves' hyperthyroidism and ophthalmopathy. TCRdb processed the multiplex PCR reads anew with MiXCR; each CDR3 protein has one entry. Among some 550,000 distinct CDR3 sequences listed, roughly 15% were seen once. Sequenced input: blood. The receptor set was obtained from a woman aged 40-49 years with Graves' ophthalmopathy. Both conserved end residues are part of each CDR3. A D gene is named only where the DNA matches it firmly. Part of the rows lack a size; the others show once, few, many or a class for expanded clones.

few	12	NA	TRBJ1-1	TRBV12-3/TRBV12-4	CASSFLEAEAFF	TGTGCCAGCAGTTTTTTGGAGGCTGAAGCTTTCTTT
NA	13	NA	TRBJ1-2	TRBV29-1	CSVDVQTPYGYTF	TGCAGCGTTGATGTACAGACGCCCTATGGCTACACCTTC
few	17	TRBD2	TRBJ2-7	TRBV7-8	CASSLVIGTSGNYEQYF	TGTGCCAGCAGCTTAGTGATAGGGACTAGCGGGAACTACGAGCAGTACTTC
NA	14	TRBD1	TRBJ1-1	TRBV19	CASRVQGALTEAFF	TGTGCCAGTAGAGTACAGGGGGCGCTCACTGAAGCTTTCTTT
few	15	TRBD1	TRBJ2-3	TRBV12-3/TRBV12-4	CASSPQGALSDTQYF	TGTGCCAGCAGTCCTCAGGGGGCGCTTTCGGATACGCAGTATTTT
NA	13	NA	TRBJ2-7	TRBV4-1	CASSPQRYYEQYF	TGCGCCAGCAGCCCTCAACGTTACTACGAGCAGTACTTC
few	13	NA	TRBJ1-1	TRBV5-1	CASSLGVQELAFF	TGCGCCAGCAGCTTGGGGGTACAGGAACTAGCTTTCTTT
NA	13	NA	TRBJ1-2	TRBV29-1	CSVGVRSNYGYTF	TGCAGCGTTGGAGTGCGCTCTAACTATGGCTACACCTTC
many	11	NA	TRBJ2-5	TRBV18	CASSGEETQYF	TGTGCCAGCTCAGGGGAGGAGACCCAGTACTTC
NA	15	NA	TRBJ2-1	TRBV20-1	CSARDPRGAYNEQFF	TGCAGTGCTAGAGATCCCCGGGGAGCCTACAATGAGCAGTTCTTC
many	16	TRBD1	TRBJ2-1	TRBV11-2	CASSLTAGTGSNEQFF	TGTGCCAGCAGCTTAACCGCCGGGACAGGGAGCAATGAGCAGTTCTTC
many	12	NA	TRBJ1-1	TRBV7-9	CASSLPPPGAFF	TGTGCCAGCAGCTTACCACCGCCGGGGGCTTTCTTT
many	13	NA	TRBJ2-1	TRBV7-9	CASSFAQPGEQFF	TGTGCCAGCAGCTTCGCCCAGCCGGGGGAGCAGTTCTTC
NA	14	NA	TRBJ2-7	TRBV27	CASSSRTVGYEQYF	TGTGCCAGCAGTTCCAGAACGGTGGGGTACGAGCAGTACTTC
many	14	TRBD1	TRBJ2-7	TRBV18	CASSPGQGTHEQYF	TGTGCCAGCTCACCGGGACAGGGAACCCACGAGCAGTACTTC
NA	15	TRBD1	TRBJ1-5	TRBV4-1	CASSPGQGPYQPQHF	TGCGCCAGCAGCCCTGGACAGGGGCCATATCAGCCCCAGCATTTT
NA	14	TRBD1	TRBJ1-6	TRBV27	CASSPTGALSPLHF	TGTGCCAGCAGTCCTACAGGGGCCCTCTCACCCCTCCACTTT
many	17	TRBD1	TRBJ1-2	TRBV3-1	CASSQDSGTGSNYGYTF	TGTGCCAGCAGCCAAGATTCAGGGACAGGGTCGAACTATGGCTACACCTTC
few	15	TRBD1	TRBJ1-4	TRBV5-1	CASSLTTGINEKLFF	TGCGCCAGCAGCTTGACGACAGGGATTAATGAAAAACTGTTTTTT
NA	14	TRBD1	TRBJ2-7	TRBV30	CAWNKQGARNEQYF	TGTGCCTGGAATAAACAGGGGGCTAGAAACGAGCAGTACTTC
many	19	NA	TRBJ2-3	TRBV27	CASSSIGTRALIGTDTQYF	TGTGCCAGCAGTTCGATCGGGACACGGGCCTTGATTGGCACAGATACGCAGTATTTT
many	15	TRBD1	TRBJ2-2	TRBV2	CASSLQGTNTGELFF	TGTGCCAGCAGTCTACAGGGGACGAACACCGGGGAGCTGTTTTTT
few	14	NA	TRBJ2-5	TRBV10-3	CAISEGGKLETQYF	TGTGCCATCAGTGAAGGGGGAAAGTTGGAGACCCAGTACTTC
few	16	TRBD2	TRBJ2-1	TRBV9	CASSVAQAGVNNEQFF	TGTGCCAGCAGCGTAGCTCAAGCGGGGGTCAACAATGAGCAGTTCTTC
NA	13	NA	TRBJ1-1	TRBV6-9	CASKLQANTEAFF	TGTGCCAGCAAGTTGCAGGCGAACACTGAAGCTTTCTTT
many	13	TRBD1	TRBJ2-7	TRBV2	CAGRQGASREQYF	TGTGCCGGTCGACAGGGGGCGTCGAGGGAGCAGTACTTC
NA	19	TRBD1	TRBJ1-2	TRBV3-1	CASSQDRRGQGLSRYGYTF	TGTGCCAGCAGCCAAGATAGGAGGGGACAGGGATTATCTCGCTATGGCTACACCTTC
NA	16	NA	TRBJ2-3	TRBV10-1	CANPIVWGRSTDTQYF	TGCGCCAACCCCATTGTCTGGGGGCGGAGCACAGATACGCAGTATTTT
NA	16	TRBD1	TRBJ2-2	TRBV18	CASSPPGQGAVGELFF	TGTGCCAGCTCACCCCCGGGACAGGGGGCGGTCGGGGAGCTGTTTTTT
NA	12	TRBD1	TRBJ2-1	TRBV20-1	CSARRQGYEQFF	TGCAGTGCTAGACGACAGGGGTATGAGCAGTTCTTC
few	13	NA	TRBJ1-1	TRBV15	CATTRALNTEAFF	TGTGCCACCACCAGGGCCTTGAACACTGAAGCTTTCTTT
many	13	TRBD2	TRBJ2-1	TRBV3-1	CASSPLSGNEQFF	TGTGCCAGCAGCCCCCTTAGCGGGAATGAGCAGTTCTTC
NA	17	TRBD2	TRBJ2-1	TRBV5-1	CASSTLTSGSPLGEQFF	TGCGCCAGCAGCACCCTGACTAGCGGGAGCCCGCTGGGTGAGCAGTTCTTC
few	16	TRBD1	TRBJ2-7	TRBV6-1	CASSYRTLTGVYEQYF	TGTGCCAGCAGTTACCGCACGCTGACAGGGGTCTACGAGCAGTACTTC
many	16	TRBD2	TRBJ2-5	TRBV6-1	CASSAVAGGQGETQYF	TGTGCCAGCAGTGCGGTGGCGGGAGGGCAAGGGGAGACCCAGTACTTC
NA	16	NA	TRBJ2-7	TRBV6-1	CASSEGLAGAWNEQYF	TGTGCCAGCAGTGAAGGGTTAGCAGGGGCTTGGAACGAGCAGTACTTC
NA	15	NA	TRBJ2-2	TRBV6-2/TRBV6-3	CASSKPGRNTGELFF	TGTGCCAGCAGTAAACCGGGACGGAACACCGGGGAGCTGTTTTTT
many	14	NA	TRBJ1-1	TRBV5-1	CASSFEHMNTEAFF	TGCGCCAGCAGCTTTGAACACATGAACACTGAAGCTTTCTTT
many	16	NA	TRBJ2-4	TRBV28	CASSMGRSVAKNIQYF	TGTGCCAGCAGTATGGGCCGGTCGGTAGCCAAAAACATTCAGTACTTC
many	15	NA	TRBJ1-1	TRBV3-1	CASSQGMLMNTEAFF	TGTGCCAGCAGCCAAGGGATGCTCATGAACACTGAAGCTTTCTTT
NA	16	NA	TRBJ1-4	TRBV12-3/TRBV12-4	CASSMARRATNEKLFF	TGTGCCAGCAGTATGGCCCGCCGTGCAACTAATGAAAAACTGTTTTTT
many	20	TRBD2	TRBJ2-5	TRBV10-1	CASSPGTHSGAPLAQETQYF	TGCGCCAGCAGTCCCGGGACCCATAGCGGGGCCCCGCTGGCTCAAGAGACCCAGTACTTC
few	17	TRBD1	TRBJ2-6	TRBV4-1	CASSQVVKDRGSRVLTF	TGCGCCAGCAGCCAAGTAGTTAAGGACAGGGGGTCTCGCGTCCTGACTTTC
many	13	NA	TRBJ1-2	TRBV18	CASSPGANYGYTF	TGTGCCAGCAGTCCTGGGGCTAACTATGGCTACACCTTC
NA	15	NA	TRBJ1-4	TRBV20-1	CSAADYRDRGEKLFF	TGCAGTGCTGCTGACTACCGGGATCGGGGTGAAAAACTGTTTTTT
NA	14	TRBD1	TRBJ1-2	TRBV18	CASSPPGQAATYTF	TGTGCCAGCTCACCACCGGGACAGGCGGCCACCTACACCTTC
NA	16	NA	TRBJ1-1	TRBV4-1	CASSQEGAGRNTEAFF	TGCGCCAGCAGCCAAGAGGGGGCAGGGAGGAACACTGAAGCTTTCTTT
few	14	NA	TRBJ1-6	TRBV12-3/TRBV12-4	CASSLNGNNSPLHF	TGTGCCAGCAGTTTGAACGGCAATAATTCACCCCTCCACTTT
NA	16	TRBD1	TRBJ1-1	TRBV30	CAWTEGDSYMNTGAFF	TGTGCCTGGACCGAAGGGGACAGCTACATGAACACTGGAGCTTTCTTT
few	13	TRBD2	TRBJ2-7	TRBV28	CATTGLGIYEQYF	TGTGCCACCACGGGACTAGGGATCTACGAGCAGTACTTC
NA	17	NA	TRBJ2-1	TRBV5-1	CASSLAGLVGSYNEQFF	TGCGCCAGCAGCTTGGCCGGCCTCGTCGGGTCCTACAATGAGCAGTTCTTC